This T cell receptor (beta chain) stems from a study of response to subunit inactivated influenza vaccine. TCRdb re-called the RT-PCR reads with MiXCR, one entry per CDR3 protein. The repertoire holds around 570,000 distinct CDR3 sequences, approximately 10% seen once, with 11% in the top ten. Germline-derived CDR1 and CDR2 are SGHRS and YFSETQ. This CDR3 comprises 15 residues. Trimming cost V 6 bases and J 9 bases; bases outside gene matches: 12. Only a few counts were recorded for this clonotype. The same sample was also studied in work on T cells expressing NK-cell markers. That source notes: Researchers built TCR beta cDNA using 5'RACE template switching with UMIs. The TCR beta repertoires originated in sorted CD3+CD56+NKG2C+, CD3+CD56+NKG2C- and CD3+CD56-NKG2C+ T cells. These clonotypes additionally ranked first within the CD3+CD56-NKG2C+ fraction of a few donors. Uncertainty persisted over the HCMV specificity of expanded NKG2C+ T cell clones.

The clonotype comes from a man aged 50 to 59 who received an inactivated influenza vaccine. V is TRBV5-1 and J is TRBJ2-1; the match to TRBD1 covers 10 bases. Specimen: PBMCs from blood, collected on the day of vaccination. This CDR3 reads CASINRDRGPGEQFF. The CDR3 nucleotides read TGCGCCAGCATCAACCGGGACAGGGGACCGGGTGAGCAGTTCTTC. Supplemented by reference TRBV5-1 and TRBJ2-1, the full variable domain reads KAGVTQTPRYLIKTRGQQVTLSCSPISGHRSVSWYQQTPGQGLQFLFEYFSETQRNKGNFPGRFSGRQFSNSRSEMNVSTLELGDSALYLCASINRDRGPGEQFFGPGTRLTVL.